Listed below are T cell receptor beta chains from one sample, sequenced in a study of blood T cell repertoires in COVID-19. Some clones are missing from TCRdb's copy, which holds only in-frame ones; the method was immunoSEQ multiplex PCR. Of some 110,000 clones in the sample, approximately 79% were seen once. Sequenced: peripheral blood. The source is a man aged 50-59 years with acute or convalescent COVID-19. The CDR3 runs from the conserved cysteine through the conserved F or W. A D gene is named only where the DNA matches it firmly.

CASSQTRVSLAEAFF,.,TRBV4-1,15
CASSLRQFPEKLFF,.,TRBV28,14
CASSLNRDRGLQLYNEQFF,TRBD1,TRBV19,19
CASSIPIDRGNEQFF,TRBD1,TRBV5-1,15
CAISDSRANTEAFF,.,TRBV10-3,14
CASSLAGSRIYGYTF,.,TRBV5-1,15
CASSLIGTGNSPLHF,TRBD1,TRBV7-3,15
CASSEGQSSGANVLTF,.,TRBV10-2,16
CASSSGQGAIGEQFF,TRBD1,TRBV19,15
CASSLGKSSYNSPLHF,.,TRBV5-5,16
CASSEIPGTGLEKLFF,TRBD1,TRBV10-2,16
CSALTGTMQYF,.,TRBV20-1,11
CASSSGGGQPQHF,TRBD1,TRBV12-3/TRBV12-4,13
CASSPEEGAHQPQHF,TRBD1,TRBV6-5,15
CASSPGLWQPQHF,.,TRBV12-3/TRBV12-4,13
CASSERGPTEAFF,.,TRBV10-1,13
CASTSEAGSSYEQYF,.,TRBV19,15
CASSLGQGGTEAFF,TRBD1,TRBV5-1,14
CASSRSGSNEQFF,TRBD2,TRBV3-1/TRBV3-2,13
CASSLGSSYEQYF,.,TRBV11-2,13
CASSPLGGFDYTDTQYF,.,TRBV28,17
CASSLAASSGNTIYF,.,TRBV7-9,15
CSARGPREQYF,.,TRBV20-1,11
CASTVERDQPQHF,.,TRBV28,13
CSGGQGAQNTQYF,TRBD1,TRBV29-1,13
CASSTEHHTEAFF,.,TRBV6-5,13
CAWSSGGKRDATNEKLFF,TRBD1,TRBV30,18
CASSRVTGTVYGYTF,TRBD1,TRBV4-1,15